The 18 T cell receptor beta chains in this list originate from one sample, sequenced in a study of blood T cells in healthy people across ages. Combining a sample-barcoded 5' primer with a J-beta primer mix, a second PCR ran for roughly 6 to 11 cycles. TCRdb used MiXCR to reprocess the 5' RACE reads, holding one entry per CDR3 protein. Here the sample spans 450,000 to 700,000 distinct CDR3 sequences, roughly 29% being singletons. The sequenced sample was blood. The origin of the receptors is an older woman in good health.

The rearrangement joins TRBV7-9 to TRBJ2-7, with D perhaps matching TRBD2 (6 bases). V lost 2 bases and J lost 2, with 10 bases in between. The germline gives CDR1 SEHNR, CDR2 FQNEAQ (reference sequence). The CDR3 runs 14 residues. Here the CDR3 reads CASSLLLAPYEQYF. In DNA, the CDR3 is TGTGCCAGCAGCTTATTACTAGCTCCCTACGAGCAGTACTTC.

The sample holds a few counts of this clonotype. V usage is TRBV12-3 or TRBV12-4 and J usage is TRBJ1-2; D gene uncertain. The CDR3 consists of 13 residues. V dropped 6 bases and J dropped 5 bases, with 13 bases sitting between them. Here the CDR3 reads CASSHGRLYGYTF. The CDR3 DNA reads TGTGCCAGCAGCCACGGACGGCTGTATGGCTACACCTTC.

This sequence joins TRBV7-2 and TRBJ2-7; D not resolved. CDR3 length: 13 amino acids. Germline values: CDR1 SGHTA, CDR2 FQGNSA. The V end lost 3 bases, the J end lost 2 bases, and 8 bases lay between the germline ends. CDR3 residues: CASSFKAPYEQYF. The DNA of the CDR3 is TGTGCCAGCAGCTTCAAGGCACCCTACGAGCAGTACTTC. The full variable domain, its missing parts supplied by reference TRBV7-2 and TRBJ2-7, is GAGVSQSPSNKVTEKGKDVELRCDPISGHTALYWYRQSLGQGLEFLIYFQGNSAPDKSGLPSDRFSAERTGGSVSTLTIQRTQQEDSAVYLCASSFKAPYEQYFGPGTRLTVT.

This clonotype appeared a few times. The CDR3 protein is CSASQGNTEAFF. CDR3 nucleotides: TGCAGTGCCAGCCAGGGAAACACTGAAGCTTTCTTT. The V call is TRBV20-1, the J call TRBJ1-1; D may be TRBD1 (5 bases). Germline V lookup: CDR1 DFQATT, CDR2 SNEGSKA (reference sequence). Trimming cost V 6 bases and J 2 bases, with 10 bases left between them. This CDR3 spans 12 amino acids.

A remark on this clonotype: The junction departs from germline at one end; a sequencing error may be responsible. The chain carries TRBV15 and TRBJ2-7; D is unresolved. CDR1 is LNHNV, CDR2 YYDKDF, per germline (reference sequence). The CDR3 extends over 12 amino acids. CDR3 DNA: TGCGCCACCAGCGCAACGTCTTACGAGCAGTACTTC. Amino acids: CATSATSYEQYF.

This clonotype has just a few counts. The chain recombines TRBV5-1 with TRBJ2-1; 11 bases line up with TRBD2. The CDR3 is made up of 15 amino acids. J was trimmed by 5 bases and V by 0 bases; bases with no gene match: 1. CDR1 SGHRS and CDR2 YFSETQ come from the germline V gene. The CDR3 region is CASSLVLAGDNEQFF. The CDR3 DNA sequence: TGCGCCAGCAGCTTGGTACTAGCGGGGGACAATGAGCAGTTCTTC. Drawing the rest from reference TRBV5-1 and TRBJ2-1, the complete variable domain is KAGVTQTPRYLIKTRGQQVTLSCSPISGHRSVSWYQQTPGQGLQFLFEYFSETQRNKGNFPGRFSGRQFSNSRSEMNVSTLELGDSALYLCASSLVLAGDNEQFFGPGTRLTVL.

There are a few counts of this clonotype. V usage is TRBV20-1 and J usage is TRBJ2-7; D is perhaps TRBD1 (6 bases). From germline, CDR1 is DFQATT and CDR2 SNEGSKA (reference sequence). V shed 6 bases and J shed 7 bases, with 13 bases lying between them. The CDR3 runs to 11 residues. The DNA of the CDR3 is TGCAGTGCCGGACAGTTTGAAGAGCAGTACTTC. It specifies CSAGQFEEQYF.

The chain links TRBV20-1 to TRBJ2-7; D possibly corresponds to TRBD2 (5 bases). Between the trimmed V and J ends, which lost 0 bases and 1 base, there was a span of 13 bases. CDR1 DFQATT and CDR2 SNEGSKA come from the germline V gene (reference sequence). The CDR3 is 15 amino acids. The CDR3 sequence is CSARDPRGYSYEQYF. CDR3 coding DNA: TGCAGTGCTAGAGATCCAAGAGGGTATTCCTACGAGCAGTACTTC.

The table lists this clonotype with a few counts. The chain recombines TRBV7-3 with TRBJ2-3; D might be TRBD1 or TRBD2, each matching 5 bases. V was pared by 0 bases and J by 1 base, with 11 bases between. The CDR3 covers 16 residues. Germline lookup yields CDR1 SGHTA and CDR2 FQGTGA. Here the CDR3 reads CASSLTGAGGTDTQYF. The CDR3 DNA sequence: TGTGCCAGCAGCTTAACAGGGGCGGGTGGCACAGATACGCAGTATTTT.

About this clonotype itself: The junction departs from germline at one end; a sequencing error may be responsible. The chain joins TRBV7-3 to TRBJ1-2; tentative D call: TRBD1 (6 bases). In germline, CDR1 is SGHTA, CDR2 FQGTGA. This CDR3 has 14 residues. CDR3 bases: TGTGTCAGCAGCGTCCCAGGGGCCGACTATGGCTACACCTTC. Residues: CVSSVPGADYGYTF. Variable domain in full (rest from reference TRBV7-3 and TRBJ1-2): GAGVSQTPSNKVTEKGKYVELRCDPISGHTALYWYRQSLGQGPEFLIYFQGTGAADDSGLPNDRFFAVRPEGSVSTLKIQRTERGDSAVYLCVSSVPGADYGYTFGSGTRLTVV.

This clonotype was detected only a few times. The chain uses TRBV11-2 and TRBJ1-2; D might be TRBD1 (5 bases). V dropped 0 bases and J dropped 7 bases, with 12 bases sitting between them. The length of the CDR3 is 14 residues. The germline V gene has CDR1 SGHAT and CDR2 FQNNGV. CDR3 loop: CASSLDGGMRGYTF. CDR3 nucleotide sequence: TGTGCCAGCAGCTTAGATGGGGGAATGCGTGGCTACACCTTC.

The V and J genes are TRBV10-3 and TRBJ2-7; 9 nucleotides align to TRBD1. Germline values: CDR1 ENHRY, CDR2 SYGVKD. This CDR3 comprises 14 residues. The J segment lost 5 bases and the V segment lost 7 bases, leaving 9 bases of the junction unmatched. This CDR3 reads CAITDRGDGHEQYF. CDR3 nucleotide sequence: TGTGCCATCACCGACAGGGGGGATGGCCACGAGCAGTACTTC.

This clonotype was seen more than once but under ten times. The rearrangement joins TRBV4-3 to TRBJ2-7, with 7 bases matching TRBD1. CDR1 LGHNA and CDR2 YSLEER come from the germline V gene. The CDR3 extends over 15 amino acids. Losses at the gene ends were 3 bases for V and 3 bases for J; bases not matched to a gene: 8. The CDR3 here is CASSHTPGQFYEQYF. The DNA of the CDR3 is TGCGCCAGCAGCCACACACCGGGACAGTTCTACGAGCAGTACTTC.

The chain combines TRBV5-1 with TRBJ2-5, with 9 bases matching TRBD2. In germline, CDR1 is SGHRS, CDR2 YFSETQ. Losses at the gene ends were 1 base for V and 2 bases for J; bases not matched to a gene: 6. CDR3 length: 16 amino acids. This CDR3 is CASSLSGGNTQETQYF. For the CDR3, the DNA is TGCGCCAGCAGCTTGAGCGGGGGGAACACTCAAGAGACCCAGTACTTC.

The rearrangement joins TRBV20-1 to TRBJ1-1; no firm D call. The germline CDR1 and CDR2 sequences are DFQATT and SNEGSKA (reference sequence). The V gene lost 1 base and the J gene lost 1 base, with 7 bases spanning the gap. The CDR3 loop spans 13 amino acids. The CDR3 nucleotides are TGCAGTGCTAGAGTTATTGGGAACACTGAAGCTTTCTTT. Translating gives CSARVIGNTEAFF.

This clonotype has at least ten counts. V gene TRBV6-2 or TRBV6-3 combines with J gene TRBJ1-1; 11 bases match TRBD1. With 5 bases clipped from V and 4 bases from J, the junction kept 9 bases outside the gene matches. The CDR3 totals 16 residues. CDR1 and CDR2 (germline): MNHEY, SVGEGT. CDR3 in amino acids: CASSEGTGGTGTEAFF. The CDR3 coding sequence is TGTGCCAGCAGTGAGGGGACAGGGGGGACGGGCACTGAAGCTTTCTTT.

This clonotype was observed a single time. The V call is TRBV9, the J call TRBJ1-2, with 8 bases identical to TRBD1. J gave up 9 bases and V 0 bases, and 10 bases lay outside the gene matches. Germline loops: CDR1 SGDLS, CDR2 YYNGEE. There are 15 residues in the CDR3. This CDR3 is CASSVALPRTGRYTF. The CDR3 DNA reads as TGTGCCAGCAGCGTAGCTCTCCCACGGACAGGGCGCTACACCTTC.

This clonotype turned up a few times. The chain joins TRBV11-2 to TRBJ1-3; a possible D gene is TRBD1 (6 bases). The CDR3 is made up of 15 amino acids. V lost 4 bases to trimming and J lost 2 bases, with 12 bases between them. From germline, CDR1 is SGHAT and CDR2 FQNNGV. The CDR3 DNA reads TGTGCCAGCAGCTGGCAGGGGCCGACTGGAAACACCATATATTTT. Residues: CASSWQGPTGNTIYF.